The next 31 T cell receptor beta chains were all read from a single sample in a study of blood T cell repertoires in COVID-19. The assay was immunoSEQ multiplex PCR, and TCRdb's table has in-frame clones only and misses some. This table has 120,000 to 150,000 clones, 65% to 85% appearing once. What was sequenced was peripheral blood. The receptor set was obtained from a man aged 25 to 40 with COVID-19, enrolled during active disease.

The V call is TRBV19, the J call TRBJ2-7; D is possibly TRBD1 (6 bases). The CDR3 is made up of 12 amino acids. The germline CDR1 and CDR2 sequences are LNHDA and SQIVND (reference sequence). V lost 8 bases and J lost 7, with 15 bases in between. The CDR3 protein is CASGSITGEQYF. CDR3 DNA: TGTGCCAGTGGGTCGATTACAGGGGAGCAGTACTTC.

This sequence joins TRBV5-1 and TRBJ2-3; possibly TRBD2 for D (5 bases). The CDR3 totals 12 residues. With 4 bases removed from V and 4 bases from J, the gap between germline ends came to 7 bases. The germline CDR1 and CDR2 sequences are SGHRS and YFSETQ. CDR3 residues: CASSPAADTQYF. In DNA form, the CDR3 reads TGCGCCAGCAGCCCAGCGGCAGATACGCAGTATTTT. The whole variable domain, remainder taken from reference TRBV5-1 and TRBJ2-3, is KAGVTQTPRYLIKTRGQQVTLSCSPISGHRSVSWYQQTPGQGLQFLFEYFSETQRNKGNFPGRFSGRQFSNSRSEMNVSTLELGDSALYLCASSPAADTQYFGPGTRLTVL.

This clone has only one observation. The chain recombines TRBV7-8 with TRBJ2-7, with 8 bases matching TRBD2. The V segment lost 0 bases and the J segment 3 bases; nucleotides outside the gene matches: 4. Germline CDR1 SGHVS, CDR2 FQNEAQ. There are 15 residues in the CDR3. CDR3: CASSLAHSGVYEQYF. The CDR3 DNA is TGTGCCAGCAGCTTAGCGCATAGCGGGGTCTACGAGCAGTACTTC.

This chain links TRBV4-2 with TRBJ2-1, with 8 bases matching TRBD2. Germline lookup yields CDR1 LGHNA and CDR2 YNFKEQ. With V trimmed by 2 bases and J by 10 bases, 7 bases remained unmatched. There are 14 residues in the CDR3. CDR3 loop: CASSQLLAVVEQFF. The CDR3 coding sequence is TGTGCCAGCAGCCAACTACTAGCGGTGGTGGAGCAGTTCTTC.

The chain uses TRBV28 and TRBJ1-3; a weak D match, TRBD1 (6 bases). Germline V gives CDR1 MDHEN, CDR2 SYDVKM. CDR3 length: 15 amino acids. The germline V and J ends were trimmed by 5 bases and 3 bases, with 14 bases remaining between them. CDR3 bases: TGTGCCAGCAGTGATGCAGGGGCTGGTGGAAACACCATATATTTT. Protein sequence: CASSDAGAGGNTIYF.

The CDR3 loop is CASSVSPDRESPYEQYF. In nucleotides, the CDR3 is TGTGCCAGCAGCGTATCCCCCGACAGGGAGTCACCCTACGAGCAGTACTTC. V usage is TRBV9 and J usage is TRBJ2-7; TRBD1 aligns across 7 bases. J was trimmed by 2 bases and V by 1 base; bases with no gene match: 12. Germline V gene data show CDR1 as SGDLS and CDR2 as YYNGEE. There are 17 residues in the CDR3.

The genes are TRBV18 and TRBJ2-7; no definite D call. V was pared by 3 bases and J by 4 bases, with 10 bases between. The CDR3 is 13 residues long. CDR1 and CDR2 (germline): KGHSH, LQKENI. The CDR3 sequence is CASSPPQLYEQYF. Written as DNA, the CDR3 is TGTGCCAGCTCACCCCCACAGCTGTACGAGCAGTACTTC.

The chain uses TRBV6-1 and TRBJ2-7; TRBD1 matches at 10 bases. Germline CDR1 is MNHNS and CDR2 is SASEGT. After removal of 1 base from V and 4 bases from J, the junction contained 1 base not matched to a gene. The CDR3 totals 14 residues. The CDR3 DNA reads TGTGCCAGCAGTGAAGGACAGGGGGCATACGAGCAGTACTTC. Protein product: CASSEGQGAYEQYF.

V gene TRBV9 combines with J gene TRBJ2-2, with 8 positions matching TRBD1. This CDR3 region has 17 residues. Germline loops: CDR1 SGDLS, CDR2 YYNGEE. With 2 bases clipped from V and 3 bases from J, the junction kept 9 bases outside the gene matches. The CDR3 DNA sequence: TGTGCCAGCAGCGTTCCAGACAGGGGTCTTCACACCGGGGAGCTGTTTTTT. As protein: CASSVPDRGLHTGELFF. The whole variable domain, filled in from reference TRBV9 and TRBJ2-2, reads DSGVTQTPKHLITATGQRVTLRCSPRSGDLSVYWYQQSLDQGLQFLIQYYNGEERAKGNILERFSAQQFPDLHSELNLSSLELGDSALYFCASSVPDRGLHTGELFFGEGSRLTVL.

This sequence joins TRBV5-1 and TRBJ2-2; maybe TRBD2 (6 bases). This CDR3 is 16 amino acids long. The V and J ends lost 0 bases and 3 bases respectively, with 12 bases between them. The germline V gene encodes CDR1 SGHRS and CDR2 YFSETQ. The CDR3 sequence is CASSLDRGYYTGELFF. The CDR3 DNA reads as TGCGCCAGCAGCTTGGATCGGGGGTATTACACCGGGGAGCTGTTTTTT. Complete variable domain (other parts from reference TRBV5-1 and TRBJ2-2): KAGVTQTPRYLIKTRGQQVTLSCSPISGHRSVSWYQQTPGQGLQFLFEYFSETQRNKGNFPGRFSGRQFSNSRSEMNVSTLELGDSALYLCASSLDRGYYTGELFFGEGSRLTVL.

This chain links TRBV15 with TRBJ1-1; no reliable D call. The CDR3 runs to 15 residues. The V gene lost 1 base and the J gene lost 2 bases, with 11 bases spanning the gap. Germline CDR1 reads LNHNV; CDR2 reads YYDKDF (reference sequence). The CDR3 DNA reads as TGTGCCACCAGCAGAGCCGGTGGTTCCAACACTGAAGCTTTCTTT. Translation: CATSRAGGSNTEAFF. The full variable domain, rest sourced from reference TRBV15 and TRBJ1-1, is DAMVIQNPRYQVTQFGKPVTLSCSQTLNHNVMYWYQQKSSQAPKLLFHYYDKDFNNEADTPDNFQSRRPNTSFCFLDIRSPGLGDTAMYLCATSRAGGSNTEAFFGQGTRLTVV.

V gene TRBV11-2 combines with J gene TRBJ2-6; perhaps TRBD1 as D (6 bases). CDR1 SGHAT and CDR2 FQNNGV come from the germline V gene. Trimming took 5 bases from V and 0 from J, leaving 11 bases between them. CDR3 length: 16 amino acids. The CDR3 spells CASSQRGSSGANVLTF. The CDR3 DNA reads TGTGCCAGCAGCCAGAGGGGGAGCTCTGGGGCCAACGTCCTGACTTTC.

Relative to its sample, this clone is medium-sized. The chain combines TRBV19 with TRBJ2-3; 14 positions agree with TRBD2. V dropped 3 bases and J dropped 14; count of bases not matched to a gene: 4. CDR1 is LNHDA, CDR2 SQIVND, per germline (reference sequence). CDR3 size: 13 residues. The CDR3 DNA sequence: TGTGCCAGTAGTATCGGGACTAGCGGGAGTTCGTATTTT. This sequence encodes CASSIGTSGSSYF.

The V and J genes are TRBV28 and TRBJ1-5, with 7 bases fitting TRBD1. V was clipped by 6 bases and J by 7 bases; unmatched bases: 6. There are 13 residues in the CDR3. Germline V gives CDR1 MDHEN, CDR2 SYDVKM. In DNA form, the CDR3 reads TGTGCCAGCAGGACAGGGAGAGGACAGCCCCAGCATTTT. It translates to CASRTGRGQPQHF.

This sequence joins TRBV21-1 and TRBJ1-2; the table's TRBD1 call for D was not verified on the DNA. TRBV21-1 is classified as a pseudogene. The CDR3 length is 14 residues. The CDR3 coding sequence is TGTGCCAGGGAGATTGGACAGGGGGATGGTGGCTACACCTTC. It specifies CAREIGQGDGGYTF.

The V and J genes are TRBV21-1 and TRBJ2-3; the table calls TRBD1, which could not be checked here. TRBV21-1 is a pseudogene locus. The CDR3 is made up of 14 amino acids. The CDR3 sequence is CASSKEQSTDTQYF. The DNA for the CDR3 is TGTGCCAGCAGCAAGGAACAGAGCACAGATACGCAGTATTTT.

V and J are TRBV19 and TRBJ1-1; D is undetermined. With 4 bases removed from V and 8 bases from J, the gap between germline ends came to 8 bases. Germline CDR1 is LNHDA and CDR2 is SQIVND (reference sequence). This CDR3 contains 11 residues. CDR3 in DNA: TGTGCCAGTAGTAGTTTCCTCGAAGCTTTCTTT. Its protein is CASSSFLEAFF.

The chain employs TRBV4-2 and TRBJ2-5; 9 bases align to TRBD2. The CDR3 runs to 17 residues. J was trimmed by 5 bases and V by 4 bases; bases with no gene match: 14. From germline, CDR1 is LGHNA and CDR2 YNFKEQ. The chain's CDR3 is CASSPLLAGGPSETQYF. For the CDR3, the DNA is TGTGCCAGCAGCCCGTTGTTGGCGGGAGGGCCCTCTGAGACCCAGTACTTC.

The CDR3 here is CASSQWYEQYF. In nucleotides, the CDR3 is TGTGCCAGCAGCCAGTGGTACGAGCAGTACTTC. The rearrangement joins TRBV7-2 to TRBJ2-7; D unresolved. Per germline, CDR1 SGHTA and CDR2 FQGNSA. The CDR3 loop spans 11 amino acids. Trimming removed 5 bases at V and 4 bases at J, with 6 bases between.

The rearrangement joins TRBV10-3 to TRBJ2-2; 10 nucleotides match TRBD1. CDR3 size: 14 residues. Trimming removed 10 bases from V and 7 bases from J; junction bases left unmatched: 9. In germline, CDR1 is ENHRY, CDR2 SYGVKD. CDR3: CASGDRGDGGELFF. As DNA, the CDR3 is TGTGCCAGCGGGGACAGGGGAGATGGCGGGGAGCTGTTTTTT.

The chain combines TRBV19 with TRBJ2-7, with 8 nucleotides matching TRBD2. CDR3 length: 13 amino acids. Germline V CDR1 and CDR2: LNHDA, SQIVND (reference sequence). V lost 4 bases, J lost 6 bases, and 5 bases stayed unmatched. CDR3 in amino acids: CASSTSGGREQYF. In DNA, the CDR3 is TGTGCCAGTAGTACCTCGGGGGGGCGCGAGCAGTACTTC.

The V gene is TRBV12-5, the J gene TRBJ2-7, with D perhaps matching TRBD1 (6 bases). CDR1 LGHNT and CDR2 FRNRAP come from the germline V gene. The CDR3 covers 15 residues. Deletions cut 0 bases from V and 2 bases from J, with 11 bases between. The CDR3 DNA sequence: TGTGCTAGTGGTTTGGTAGAGGGGGTGGCCTACGAGCAGTACTTC. Residues: CASGLVEGVAYEQYF.

This CDR3 reads CASSYSWRPTDTQYF. CDR3 nucleotides: TGTGCCAGCAGTTACTCCTGGCGGCCCACAGATACGCAGTATTTT. V is TRBV6-5 and J is TRBJ2-3; D is ambiguous. The CDR3 loop spans 15 amino acids. Trimming cost V 0 bases and J 2 bases, with 9 bases left between them. In germline, CDR1 is MNHEY, CDR2 SVGAGI.

The chain employs TRBV3-1 (or the pseudogene TRBV3-2) and TRBJ2-7; 7 bases map to TRBD2. Germline CDR1 is LGHDT and CDR2 is YNNKEL (reference sequence). The CDR3 consists of 16 residues. V dropped 4 bases and J dropped 2; count of bases not matched to a gene: 11. The CDR3 spells CASSLPTSPTTYEQYF. The CDR3 nucleotides are TGTGCCAGCAGCCTACCGACTAGCCCAACCACCTACGAGCAGTACTTC.

V usage is TRBV19 and J usage is TRBJ2-7, with D perhaps TRBD2 (5 bases). This CDR3 spans 17 amino acids. Germline values: CDR1 LNHDA, CDR2 SQIVND (reference sequence). Between the trimmed V and J ends, which lost 2 bases and 2 bases, there was a span of 19 bases. The CDR3 loop is CASSISPRSGITYEQYF. The DNA of the CDR3 is TGTGCCAGTAGTATATCCCCTCGCTCCGGGATTACCTACGAGCAGTACTTC.

In its sample, this clone was seen once. The chain employs TRBV7-3 and TRBJ2-2; a weak D match, TRBD1 (7 bases). CDR1 is SGHTA, CDR2 FQGTGA, per germline. Trimming cost V 5 bases and J 7 bases, with 14 bases left between them. The CDR3 consists of 14 residues. CDR3 sequence reads: CASSPGGQSGELFF. The CDR3, as DNA: TGTGCCAGCAGCCCCGGGGGACAGAGCGGGGAGCTGTTTTTT.

V gene TRBV28 combines with J gene TRBJ2-5, with 9 bases fitting TRBD2. The CDR3 is 15 residues long. V lost 6 bases, J lost 2 bases, and 7 bases stayed unmatched. Per the germline V gene, CDR1 is MDHEN and CDR2 is SYDVKM. The CDR3 DNA is TGTGCCAGCAGCCCCGCAGCGGGGGGTCAAGAGACCCAGTACTTC. This encodes CASSPAAGGQETQYF. Full variable domain (remainder filled in from reference TRBV28 and TRBJ2-5): DVKVTQSSRYLVKRTGEKVFLECVQDMDHENMFWYRQDPGLGLRLIYFSYDVKMKEKGDIPEGYSVSREKKERFSLILESASTNQTSMYLCASSPAAGGQETQYFGPGTRLLVL.

V and J are TRBV6-5 and TRBJ1-5; D possibly corresponds to TRBD1 (5 bases). This CDR3 spans 13 amino acids. Trimming shortened V by 6 bases and J by 4 bases, and 10 bases separated the two germline ends. Germline loops: CDR1 MNHEY, CDR2 SVGAGI. CDR3 loop: CASRDTANQPQHF. CDR3 DNA: TGTGCCAGCAGGGACACAGCGAATCAGCCCCAGCATTTT.

The CDR3 DNA follows: TGTGCCAGCAGCCCCGGACAGCAAGAGACCCAGTACTTC. Residues: CASSPGQQETQYF. V gene TRBV28 combines with J gene TRBJ2-5; D is perhaps TRBD1 (6 bases). CDR3 length: 13 residues. The germline gives CDR1 MDHEN, CDR2 SYDVKM. V shed 6 bases and J shed 2 bases, with 10 bases lying between them.

The chain recombines TRBV28 with TRBJ1-6; 7 bases line up with TRBD1. Unmatched junction bases numbered 9, after V lost 6 bases and J lost 10 bases. Looked up from germline, CDR1 is MDHEN and CDR2 is SYDVKM. This CDR3 has 14 amino acids. The DNA of the CDR3 is TGTGCCAGCAGGATTACAGGGGCCGTGTCACCCCTCCACTTT. Protein sequence: CASRITGAVSPLHF. Variable domain in full (rest from reference TRBV28 and TRBJ1-6): DVKVTQSSRYLVKRTGEKVFLECVQDMDHENMFWYRQDPGLGLRLIYFSYDVKMKEKGDIPEGYSVSREKKERFSLILESASTNQTSMYLCASRITGAVSPLHFGNGTRLTVT.

The V and J genes are TRBV18 and TRBJ2-3; 10 bases are a match to TRBD2. The V gene's germline CDR1 is KGHSH and CDR2 LQKENI. The CDR3 has 17 residues. The junction had 6 bases not matched to a gene; V was cut back by 2 bases and J by 1 base. The CDR3 sequence: CASSPRLAGVGTDTQYF. Written as DNA, the CDR3 is TGTGCCAGCTCACCAAGGCTAGCGGGAGTTGGCACAGATACGCAGTATTTT.